The 11 T cell receptor beta chains listed next were all sequenced from one sample in a study of ipilimumab plus nivolumab after autologous stem cell transplantation. Libraries were prepared by immunoSEQ multiplex PCR; TCRdb keeps only in-frame clonotypes and omits some of them. The table records about 43,000 clones, roughly 88% of them present only once. This specimen was PBMCs, taken in a trial of ipilimumab plus nivolumab as post-transplant consolidation. Every receptor here comes from a male donor with multiple myeloma.

This clone was found once. The same CDR3 arises from other DNA sequences in this sample as well. The chain recombines TRBV7-3 with TRBJ1-1, with a tentative D call TRBD1 (5 bases). V was cut by 4 bases and J by 2 bases, with 8 bases left in between. The CDR3 length is 13 residues. The V gene's germline CDR1 is SGHTA and CDR2 FQGTGA. The CDR3 DNA sequence: TGTGCCAGCAGCTCCCAGGGAAACACTGAAGCTTTCTTT. Translating gives CASSSQGNTEAFF.

The J gene is TRBJ2-2, the V gene TRBV28; TRBD2 matches 8 bases. J lost 7 bases, V lost 3 bases, and 4 bases had no gene match. CDR3 size: 14 residues. Per the germline V gene, CDR1 is MDHEN and CDR2 is SYDVKM. As DNA, the CDR3 is TGTGCCAGCAGTTTTGCGGGAGGAATCGGGGAGCTGTTTTTT. Translating it yields CASSFAGGIGELFF.

This chain uses TRBV27 with TRBJ2-3, with D uncertain. This CDR3 comprises 17 residues. Germline CDR1 and CDR2: MNHEY and SMNVEV (reference sequence). Trimming cost V 1 base and J 2 bases, with 16 bases left between them. The CDR3 bases are TGTGCCAGCAGTTTATTAACTGGCCTGCTCGTCACAGATACGCAGTATTTT. It translates to CASSLLTGLLVTDTQYF.

This clone was observed a handful of times. The chain has TRBV5-5 and TRBJ1-1; 9 bases match TRBD1. Germline CDR1 is SGHKS and CDR2 is YYEKEE (reference sequence). This CDR3 is 18 amino acids long. V shed 2 bases and J 7 bases; nucleotides not matched to a gene: 18. The CDR3 protein is CASSFWIGGGQGADEAFF. CDR3 DNA sequence: TGTGCCAGCAGCTTTTGGATTGGAGGGGGACAGGGAGCGGATGAAGCTTTCTTT.

The chain couples TRBV10-1 to TRBJ2-7; TRBD2 aligns across 10 bases. Germline V lookup: CDR1 WNHNN, CDR2 SYGVQD (reference sequence). CDR3 size: 15 residues. V lost 2 bases to trimming and J lost 7 bases; unmatched junction nucleotides: 8. CDR3 protein: CASSETIAGGLEQYF. CDR3 nucleotide sequence: TGCGCCAGCAGTGAGACCATAGCGGGAGGACTAGAGCAGTACTTC.

CDR3 region: CASSHGQGSDIQYF. DNA for the CDR3: TGTGCCAGCAGCCACGGACAGGGTTCCGACATTCAGTACTTC. J is TRBJ2-4 and V is TRBV7-3, with 8 bases lining up with TRBD1. Trimming removed 5 bases from V and 8 bases from J; junction bases left unmatched: 8. Germline assignment: CDR1 SGHTA and CDR2 FQGTGA. The CDR3 has 14 residues.

The chain links TRBV19 to TRBJ2-6; D not resolved. The CDR3 is made up of 17 amino acids. Germline lookup yields CDR1 LNHDA and CDR2 SQIVND (reference sequence). V lost 4 bases, J lost 4 bases, and 17 bases lay in between. For the CDR3, the DNA is TGTGCCAGTAGTAAGGGCCCCCTACTTGGGGGGGCCAACGTCCTGACTTTC. It yields the protein CASSKGPLLGGANVLTF.

J is TRBJ2-7 and V is TRBV2; TRBD1 or TRBD2 may be the D gene (6 bases each). Trimming cost V 7 bases and J 2 bases, with 12 bases left between them. Germline V lookup: CDR1 SNHLY, CDR2 FYNNEI. The CDR3 has 13 residues. The CDR3 bases are TGTGCCAGCACCGGGGGCACTACCTACGAGCAGTACTTC. Translation gives CASTGGTTYEQYF.

This chain uses TRBV11-2 with TRBJ2-7; TRBD1 might be the D (7 bases). V was cut by 0 bases and J by 9 bases, with 15 bases left in between. Germline CDR1 and CDR2: SGHAT and FQNNGV. The CDR3 length is 14 residues. CDR3 protein: CASSLEPGGRTQYF. In DNA form, the CDR3 reads TGTGCCAGCAGCTTAGAACCAGGGGGGAGGACGCAGTACTTC.

J is TRBJ1-2 and V is TRBV9; D not resolved. Germline V lookup: CDR1 SGDLS, CDR2 YYNGEE. V lost 0 bases and J lost 6, with 9 bases in between. The CDR3 is 13 residues long. For the CDR3, the DNA is TGTGCCAGCAGCGTAGTGGACGGGGATGGCTACACCTTC. As protein: CASSVVDGDGYTF.

V is TRBV7-2 and J is TRBJ1-5; TRBD1 might be the D (5 bases). Deletions cut 5 bases from V and 6 bases from J, with 17 bases between. The CDR3 has 15 amino acids. From germline, CDR1 is SGHTA and CDR2 FQGNSA. CDR3 sequence: CASSPTVWGIQPQHF. The CDR3 DNA is TGTGCCAGCAGCCCGACAGTTTGGGGAATTCAGCCCCAGCATTTT.